One and the same sample provided the 30 T cell receptor beta chains below, sequenced in a study of technical replicates of blood from a few donors. Libraries were prepared by immunoSEQ multiplex PCR; TCRdb keeps only in-frame clonotypes and omits some of them. The table records 40,000 to 55,000 clones, about 96% of them present only once. Sequencing input: T cells isolated from PBMCs. These receptors were taken from a human donor in good health.

The rearrangement links TRBV7-6 to TRBJ1-4; 10 bases line up with TRBD1. The trim removed 4 bases at V and 8 bases at J, leaving 1 base unmatched. There are 13 residues in the CDR3. Germline V lookup: CDR1 SGHVS, CDR2 FNYEAQ. The CDR3 region is CASSWGQGEKLFF. DNA of the CDR3: TGTGCCAGCAGCTGGGGACAGGGGGAAAAACTGTTTTTT.

V usage is TRBV2 and J usage is TRBJ1-1; TRBD1 is a possible D gene (6 bases). The germline gives CDR1 SNHLY, CDR2 FYNNEI. The CDR3 is 14 amino acids. The V and J ends lost 6 bases and 2 bases respectively, with 13 bases between them. The CDR3 spells CASRDTGLNTEAFF. The CDR3 nucleotides read TGTGCCAGCAGAGACACAGGGCTTAACACTGAAGCTTTCTTT.

V usage is TRBV7-9 and J usage is TRBJ1-1; TRBD1 might be the D (5 bases). V was cut by 9 bases and J by 1 base, with 12 bases left in between. From germline, CDR1 is SEHNR and CDR2 FQNEAQ (reference sequence). This CDR3 has 13 residues. The CDR3 DNA reads TGTGCCAGTCGGGGGTGGGAGAACACTGAAGCTTTCTTT. This translates into CASRGWENTEAFF.

The chain joins TRBV14 to TRBJ1-3; no definite D call. The CDR3 consists of 16 residues. CDR1 and CDR2 (germline): SGHDN, FVKESK. V lost 5 bases, J lost 0 bases, and 14 bases lay in between. The CDR3 protein is CASSFGRTYSGNTIYF. DNA for the CDR3: TGTGCCAGCAGCTTTGGACGGACTTACTCTGGAAACACCATATATTTT.

This CDR3 reads CASSYIQDYGYTF. CDR3 nucleotide sequence: TGTGCCAGCAGTTATATACAGGACTATGGCTACACCTTC. This chain links TRBV6-5 with TRBJ1-2; a weak D match, TRBD1 (5 bases). This CDR3 has 13 residues. Germline CDR1 is MNHEY and CDR2 is SVGAGI. The germline V and J ends were trimmed by 3 bases and 3 bases, with 8 bases remaining between them.

The chain links TRBV7-9 to TRBJ2-6; D might be TRBD2 (5 bases). Trimming pared 0 bases from V and 0 bases from J, leaving 9 bases between. The CDR3 runs 17 residues. Germline V gene data show CDR1 as SEHNR and CDR2 as FQNEAQ (reference sequence). The CDR3 region has the DNA TGTGCCAGCAGCTTAGCAGGAGGCGGCTCTGGGGCCAACGTCCTGACTTTC. Protein: CASSLAGGGSGANVLTF. Together with reference TRBV7-9 and TRBJ2-6, the CDR3 gives the full variable domain: DTGVSQNPRHKITKRGQNVTFRCDPISEHNRLYWYRQTLGQGPEFLTYFQNEAQLEKSRLLSDRFSAERPKGSFSTLEIQRTEQGDSAMYLCASSLAGGGSGANVLTFGAGSRLTVL.

This chain links TRBV18 with TRBJ2-3; 8 bases agree with TRBD1. Germline V gene data show CDR1 as KGHSH and CDR2 as LQKENI. Unmatched junction bases numbered 11, after V lost 3 bases and J lost 6 bases. This CDR3 comprises 16 residues. DNA for the CDR3: TGTGCCAGCTCACCTACAGGGGGGAGTTTTGTGGATACGCAGTATTTT. It translates to CASSPTGGSFVDTQYF.

The chain combines TRBV9 with TRBJ1-3; 8 positions agree with TRBD1. The J segment lost 2 bases and the V segment lost 2 bases, leaving 3 bases of the junction unmatched. Per the germline V gene, CDR1 is SGDLS and CDR2 is YYNGEE. The CDR3 sequence is 15 residues long. CDR3: CASSVRQGTGNTIYF. CDR3 DNA: TGTGCCAGCAGCGTCAGACAGGGGACTGGAAACACCATATATTTT.

The rearrangement joins TRBV4-2 to TRBJ2-5; D unresolved. Germline CDR1 and CDR2: LGHNA and YNFKEQ. Trimming removed 0 bases from V and 1 base from J, with 6 bases in between. CDR3 size: 14 residues. The CDR3 is CASSQEALQETQYF. CDR3 bases: TGTGCCAGCAGCCAAGAGGCTCTCCAAGAGACCCAGTACTTC.

The chain combines TRBV10-2 with TRBJ1-1; D uncertain. The CDR3 is 11 amino acids. V was cut by 5 bases and J by 7 bases, with 8 bases left in between. Germline CDR1 and CDR2: WSHSY and SAAADI. CDR3 coding DNA: TGCGCCAGCAGTACAAGTCATGAAGCTTTCTTT. This gives the protein CASSTSHEAFF.

This chain connects TRBV4-2 to TRBJ1-1, with TRBD1 matching over 10 bases. The CDR3 runs 16 residues. V was pared by 4 bases and J by 4 bases, with 9 bases of the junction left unmatched. Germline assignment: CDR1 LGHNA and CDR2 YNFKEQ. The CDR3 is CASSLGQGRKGTEAFF. The CDR3 DNA sequence: TGTGCCAGCAGCCTGGGACAGGGGAGGAAGGGCACTGAAGCTTTCTTT.

The gene calls are TRBV9 and TRBJ2-1; perhaps TRBD2 as D (8 bases). CDR3 length: 15 amino acids. The V end was cut by 3 bases, the J end by 4 bases, with 14 bases between. Germline V CDR1 and CDR2: SGDLS, YYNGEE. CDR3: CASSEGAGGYNEQFF. The CDR3 nucleotides read TGTGCCAGCAGCGAGGGGGCGGGGGGTTACAATGAGCAGTTCTTC.

The V call is TRBV6-1, the J call TRBJ2-4; 9 nucleotides align to TRBD1. The CDR3 covers 15 residues. CDR1 MNHNS and CDR2 SASEGT come from the germline V gene. The V gene end was trimmed by 6 bases and the J gene end by 7 bases; junction bases not matched to a gene: 10. CDR3: CASSPIRDRVNIQYF. For the CDR3, the DNA is TGTGCCAGCAGCCCAATTCGGGACAGGGTGAACATTCAGTACTTC.

The V call is TRBV19, the J call TRBJ1-3; the match to TRBD1 covers 9 bases. Germline lookup yields CDR1 LNHDA and CDR2 SQIVND (reference sequence). This CDR3 comprises 16 residues. The V and J ends lost 8 bases and 4 bases, in that order; junction bases with no gene match: 12. CDR3 loop: CASSSFRTGEGNTIYF. The DNA for the CDR3 is TGTGCCAGTTCGAGCTTTAGGACAGGGGAGGGAAACACCATATATTTT.

The chain is built from TRBV5-6 and TRBJ1-1; no firm D call. The CDR3 length is 13 residues. The V gene's germline CDR1 is SGHDT and CDR2 YYEEEE. V lost 0 bases to trimming and J lost 11 bases, with 14 bases between them. Written as DNA, the CDR3 is TGTGCCAGCAGCTTGGCGGTCGGTACCTCGGCTTTCTTT. This gives the protein CASSLAVGTSAFF.

This clone was counted once. V and J are TRBV4-3 and TRBJ2-1, with D perhaps matching TRBD2 (5 bases). The germline V gene has CDR1 LGHNA and CDR2 YSLEER. The CDR3 has 16 residues. The ends were cut back, 2 bases at V and 0 bases at J, with 11 bases in the middle. CDR3 bases: TGCGCCAGCAGCCAAACTGAGGGTAGCTCCTACAATGAGCAGTTCTTC. Translating it yields CASSQTEGSSYNEQFF.

The chain carries TRBV19 and TRBJ2-2, with a weak D call TRBD2 (6 bases). The V gene lost 3 bases and the J gene lost 6 bases, with 8 bases spanning the gap. The CDR3 contains 13 residues. Germline CDR1 reads LNHDA; CDR2 reads SQIVND (reference sequence). The CDR3 DNA reads TGTGCCAGTAGTATTGGGGGGTCCGGGGAGCTGTTTTTT. Translated: CASSIGGSGELFF.

The chain has TRBV7-6 and TRBJ2-1; 14 positions match TRBD2. V was pared by 4 bases and J by 3 bases, with 5 bases of the junction left unmatched. CDR3 length equals 17 residues. Germline loops: CDR1 SGHVS, CDR2 FNYEAQ. The CDR3 bases are TGTGCCAGCAGCTGGGGACTAGCGGGAGACATCTACAATGAGCAGTTCTTC. Amino acids: CASSWGLAGDIYNEQFF.

This chain joins TRBV30 and TRBJ2-3; perhaps TRBD1 as D (5 bases). CDR1 and CDR2 (germline): GTSNPN, SVGIG (reference sequence). Trimming removed 2 bases from V and 5 bases from J, with 8 bases in between. The CDR3 spans 12 residues. CDR3 in amino acids: CAWSQGRDTQYF. The CDR3 DNA reads as TGTGCCTGGAGTCAGGGAAGAGATACGCAGTATTTT.

V and J are TRBV15 and TRBJ1-5; D is possibly TRBD1 (5 bases). Per germline, CDR1 LNHNV and CDR2 YYDKDF (reference sequence). The germline V and J ends were trimmed by 1 base and 4 bases, with 8 bases remaining between them. The CDR3 totals 14 residues. The CDR3 bases are TGTGCCACCAGCAGAGGCAGGGATAATCAGCCCCAGCATTTT. Its protein product is CATSRGRDNQPQHF.

V usage is TRBV28 and J usage is TRBJ1-4, with D unclear. The V end was cut by 2 bases, the J end by 0 bases, with 16 bases between. CDR3 length: 18 amino acids. Germline V gives CDR1 MDHEN, CDR2 SYDVKM. The DNA of the CDR3 is TGTGCCAGCAGTTTAGTCGGCGGGGTTCCTACAACTAATGAAAAACTGTTTTTT. Translation gives CASSLVGGVPTTNEKLFF.

The V and J genes are TRBV5-6 and TRBJ2-1; no reliable D call. The CDR3 consists of 15 residues. In germline, CDR1 is SGHDT, CDR2 YYEEEE. V lost 4 bases to trimming and J lost 0 bases, with 11 bases between them. CDR3 residues: CASSPTPTSYNEQFF. DNA for the CDR3: TGTGCCAGCAGCCCGACTCCTACCTCCTACAATGAGCAGTTCTTC.

This rearrangement joins TRBV11-2 to TRBJ1-2; the D gene is possibly TRBD1 (6 bases). The germline gives CDR1 SGHAT, CDR2 FQNNGV. This CDR3 region has 12 residues. The CDR3: CLGGDTNYGYTF. In nucleotides, the CDR3 is TGTCTGGGAGGGGACACCAACTATGGCTACACCTTC.

The chain joins TRBV6-5 to TRBJ2-7; 8 bases match TRBD1. With 3 bases clipped from V and 3 bases from J, the junction kept 1 base outside the gene matches. Germline V lookup: CDR1 MNHEY, CDR2 SVGAGI. The CDR3 has 13 residues. CDR3 sequence (DNA): TGTGCCAGCAGTTATACAGGGGGCTACGAGCAGTACTTC. Protein sequence: CASSYTGGYEQYF.

The V call is TRBV5-6, the J call TRBJ2-2; 9 bases align to TRBD1. Germline CDR1 is SGHDT and CDR2 is YYEEEE. V dropped 4 bases and J dropped 5; count of bases not matched to a gene: 3. The CDR3 extends over 14 amino acids. The CDR3 spells CASSNRGRTGELFF. In nucleotides, the CDR3 is TGTGCCAGCAGCAACAGGGGGCGGACCGGGGAGCTGTTTTTT.

The V call is TRBV30, the J call TRBJ2-2; 7 bases match TRBD2. V trimming: 3 bases; J trimming: 0 bases; junction bases outside the gene matches: 4. Germline V gives CDR1 GTSNPN, CDR2 SVGIG (reference sequence). CDR3 size: 15 residues. CDR3 in DNA: TGTGCCTGGAGGGGGCTAGCGGCGAACACCGGGGAGCTGTTTTTT. Translating it yields CAWRGLAANTGELFF.

This clone is a singleton in its sample. The chain combines TRBV18 with TRBJ2-1; a possible D gene is TRBD2 (5 bases). V was shortened by 1 base and J by 3 bases, with 7 bases between the two germline ends. Germline CDR1 KGHSH, CDR2 LQKENI. This CDR3 spans 14 amino acids. In nucleotides, the CDR3 is TGTGCCAGCTCACCACTGGAGGTCTACAATGAGCAGTTCTTC. Protein: CASSPLEVYNEQFF.

The sample holds one count of this clone. The chain recombines TRBV29-1 with TRBJ2-1; 7 bases align to TRBD2. This CDR3 spans 18 amino acids. Germline CDR1 and CDR2: SQVTM and ANQGSEA. V lost 3 bases, J lost 0 bases, and 14 bases stayed unmatched. CDR3 sequence: CSVDLRGTTGRSYNEQFF. DNA of the CDR3: TGCAGCGTTGATTTGCGGGGGACTACGGGACGCTCCTACAATGAGCAGTTCTTC.

The chain employs TRBV30 and TRBJ1-4, with TRBD1 identical over 12 bases. Germline loops: CDR1 GTSNPN, CDR2 SVGIG (reference sequence). The ends lost 7 bases at V and 8 bases at J; junction bases unmatched: 11. CDR3 length: 15 residues. The CDR3 reads CASTGGQGAREKLFF. CDR3 nucleotide sequence: TGTGCCTCAACTGGGGGACAGGGGGCGAGGGAAAAACTGTTTTTT.

The V call is TRBV4-3, the J call TRBJ2-1, with 8 bases aligning to TRBD1. CDR3 length: 17 residues. CDR1 LGHNA and CDR2 YSLEER come from the germline V gene. After removal of 2 bases from V and 3 bases from J, the junction contained 9 bases not matched to a gene. The CDR3 region is CASSQLGSGGFYNEQFF. CDR3 nucleotides: TGCGCCAGCAGCCAATTGGGGTCAGGGGGCTTCTACAATGAGCAGTTCTTC.